The sequence of this TCR beta chain was determined in a study of cytomegalovirus exposure and HLA in healthy donors. About this clone: Its antigen is undetermined.

Losses at the gene ends were 5 bases for V and 7 bases for J; bases not matched to a gene: 12. From germline, CDR1 is SGHTA and CDR2 FQGNSA. There are 17 residues in the CDR3. Study-wide results and caveats: With further analysis later on, most CMV-associated TCR beta chains appeared HLA-restricted. Productive status was seen about 87% or about 30% of the time for most TCR beta V segments in an earlier analysis.

The PCR employed 60 Vbeta primers together with 13 Jbeta primers. The protocol was immunoSEQ multiplex PCR, while the TCRdb copy is restricted to in-frame clones and leaves out a portion. The sample yields roughly 200,000 clones, 80% seen once. The source of this sequence is a boy aged 10-17 years in good health and CMV-seronegative. Sequenced input: PBMCs. The chain couples TRBV7-2 to TRBJ1-4; 11 bases are a match to TRBD1. In nucleotides, the CDR3 is TGTGCCAGCAGCCACAGGACAGGGGGCCCGCTAGGTGAAAAACTGTTTTTT. This translates into CASSHRTGGPLGEKLFF.